What follows describes a single T cell receptor (beta chain). Its specificity is not known. TCRdb keeps only in-frame clones here, not all; method: immunoSEQ multiplex PCR. In the table there are about 45,000 clones, over 65% of which are singletons. Brentuximab vedotin exposure varied among the patients, all of whom had relapsed after autologous stem cell transplantation. Patients reached a best response of complete response, partial response or progressive disease. The CDR3 contains 15 residues. Germline V lookup: CDR1 SEHNR, CDR2 FQNEAQ (reference sequence). Losses at the gene ends were 1 base for V and 4 bases for J; bases not matched to a gene: 4. This record comes from a study of PD-1 blockade in classical Hodgkin lymphoma. Regarding the study as a whole: The repertoire differences lack a defined cause, possibly disease activity or prior therapy.

The chain has TRBV7-9 and TRBJ1-3; 7 bases line up with TRBD1. The source of this sequence is a human donor with classical Hodgkin lymphoma. Sequences were derived from peripheral blood mononuclear cells (PBMCs), sampled before the second cycle of nivolumab. CDR3 coding DNA: TGTGCCAGCAGCTTAGAGGGGACAGCAGGAAACACCATATATTTT. It specifies CASSLEGTAGNTIYF.